Detailed here is one T cell receptor beta chain. The CDR3 is made up of 13 amino acids. J lost 7 bases, V lost 5 bases, and 6 bases had no gene match. Germline CDR1 and CDR2: MNHEY and SMNVEV (reference sequence). The data were produced by immunoSEQ multiplex PCR, yet TCRdb's version contains in-frame clones alone and is incomplete. The data show fewer than 80,000 clones, around 85% seen once. This record belongs to a study of OX40 agonist ivuxolimab in advanced cancers. V gene TRBV27 combines with J gene TRBJ2-5; TRBD1 agrees at 8 bases. Sequenced material: CD4+ or CD8+ T cells sorted from blood, taken in a trial of the OX40 agonist ivuxolimab. This clonotype originated in an adult with an advanced solid tumor such as melanoma, head and neck, liver or kidney cancer. The CDR3 sequence: CASSTRQGLTQYF. In DNA, the CDR3 is TGTGCCAGCAGTACCCGACAGGGGTTGACCCAGTACTTC.